This entry lists 6 T cell receptor beta chains sequenced from one sample in a study of blood T cell repertoires in COVID-19. Profiling relied on immunoSEQ multiplex PCR, and the TCRdb table lists in-frame clones only, not all of them. The table has around 150,000 clones, about 80% seen once. Sequencing input: PBMCs or T cells enriched from blood (not recorded which). These receptors were obtained from a middle-aged man who had recovered from COVID-19.

The genes are TRBV7-2 and TRBJ2-7; possibly TRBD2 for D (6 bases). The V gene's germline CDR1 is SGHTA and CDR2 FQGNSA. Trimming removed 1 base at V and 11 bases at J, with 12 bases between. The CDR3 length is 12 residues. The CDR3 DNA reads as TGTGCCAGCAGCTTAGGGGGCGGGACTGAGTACTTC. It yields the protein CASSLGGGTEYF.

This clone has just a few counts. The V gene is TRBV3-1 (or the pseudogene TRBV3-2), the J gene TRBJ1-1; 7 bases map to TRBD1. CDR1 and CDR2 (germline): LGHDT, YNNKEL (reference sequence). CDR3 size: 16 residues. After removal of 8 bases from V and 5 bases from J, the junction contained 17 bases not matched to a gene. This CDR3 is CASSATGMRSGTEAFF. The CDR3 nucleotides are TGTGCCAGCTCAGCGACAGGGATGCGGTCGGGAACTGAAGCTTTCTTT.

This chain joins TRBV27 and TRBJ2-1; a possible D gene is TRBD2 (6 bases). This CDR3 has 14 amino acids. The germline V gene encodes CDR1 MNHEY and CDR2 SMNVEV (reference sequence). V was pared by 6 bases and J by 7 bases, with 16 bases between. The CDR3 DNA reads TGTGCCAGCAGGGCCCCTGGGACTTTAAATGAGCAGTTCTTC. Translation gives CASRAPGTLNEQFF.

The gene calls are TRBV9 and TRBJ1-5, with D perhaps TRBD1 (6 bases). CDR1 and CDR2 from the germline V gene are SGDLS and YYNGEE. The CDR3 runs 14 residues. V shed 3 bases and J shed 3 bases, with 10 bases lying between them. The CDR3 here is CASSADRHNQPQHF. The CDR3 DNA follows: TGTGCCAGCAGCGCGGACAGACACAATCAGCCCCAGCATTTT.

Here the CDR3 DNA reads TGTGCCAGCAGCGCACAAAGGACTAGAGGGGGCTACAATGAGCAGTTCTTC. Protein: CASSAQRTRGGYNEQFF. V and J are TRBV9 and TRBJ2-1; weak D call: TRBD2 (7 bases). V was pared by 3 bases and J by 3 bases, with 19 bases between. Germline V gene data show CDR1 as SGDLS and CDR2 as YYNGEE. This CDR3 has 17 amino acids.

This clone has a count of ten or more. This chain connects TRBV2 to TRBJ2-7, with D perhaps matching TRBD1 (5 bases). Trimming cost V 7 bases and J 0 bases, with 10 bases left between them. The CDR3 contains 13 residues. CDR1 and CDR2 from the germline V gene are SNHLY and FYNNEI. CDR3 protein: CASTETDSYEQYF. The DNA for the CDR3 is TGTGCCAGCACCGAGACAGACTCCTACGAGCAGTACTTC.